This T cell receptor beta chain was observed in a study of cytomegalovirus exposure and HLA in healthy donors. At the level of the study: In an earlier analysis, 90 million to 130 million unique TCR beta sequences were found from some 180 million T cells.

The primer mix had 60 Vbeta and 13 Jbeta primers. Data came from immunoSEQ multiplex PCR; TCRdb stores just in-frame clones and leaves some out. Counted here are about 120,000 clones, about three quarters occurring once; the ten biggest clones make up just over 8%. This clone was seen only a few times. Other DNA variants within this sample encode the same CDR3. CDR1 is SGHNT and CDR2 is YYREEE in the germline V gene (reference sequence). The ends were cut back, 4 bases at V and 0 bases at J, with 13 bases in the middle. The length of the CDR3 is 15 residues. Sequenced: PBMCs. J is TRBJ1-1 and V is TRBV5-4; D is possibly TRBD1 (5 bases). The source of this sequence is a woman aged 35 to 49 in good health and CMV-seropositive. The CDR3 reads CASSPGGALNTEAFF. The CDR3 DNA is TGTGCCAGCAGCCCCGGCGGGGCGCTGAACACTGAAGCTTTCTTT.